Below are 26 T cell receptor beta chains sequenced from a single sample in a study of T cells in Graves' hyperthyroidism and ophthalmopathy. The investigators amplified TCR beta CDR3 regions from RNA transcripts. First-round RT-PCR with HTBI primers amplified the TCR CDR3 region. Each CDR3 protein gets one entry after TCRdb re-called the multiplex PCR reads with MiXCR. The sample includes hundreds of thousands of distinct CDR3 sequences, 16% seen only once; the top ten take 25% to 30%. Input material: blood. The source is a woman younger than 35 with Graves' ophthalmopathy.

This clonotype showed up many times. The chain couples TRBV7-9 to TRBJ2-1; 14 bases align to TRBD2. Germline V gives CDR1 SEHNR, CDR2 FQNEAQ (reference sequence). Trimming cost V 6 bases and J 4 bases; bases outside gene matches: 11. This CDR3 is built from 18 residues. The DNA of the CDR3 is TGTGCCAGCAGGCCCCAAATGAGGACTAGCGGGGGGTACAATGAGCAGTTCTTC. It codes for CASRPQMRTSGGYNEQFF.

This clonotype showed up many times. The rearrangement joins TRBV2 to TRBJ1-1; 10 nucleotides line up with TRBD1. CDR1 is SNHLY, CDR2 FYNNEI, per germline. The V and J ends lost 8 bases and 5 bases, in that order; junction bases with no gene match: 17. The CDR3 covers 17 residues. CDR3 sequence reads: CASQFGGRQGALTEAFF. The CDR3 DNA is TGTGCCAGCCAGTTCGGTGGGAGACAGGGGGCATTGACTGAAGCTTTCTTT.

This clonotype came up many times. This chain connects TRBV20-1 to TRBJ2-1; 8 nucleotides agree with TRBD2. The CDR3 has 13 amino acids. Unmatched junction bases numbered 7, after V lost 6 bases and J lost 6 bases. Germline CDR1 DFQATT, CDR2 SNEGSKA (reference sequence). CDR3 residues: CSATEGTSNEQFF. CDR3 coding DNA: TGCAGTGCAACAGAAGGGACTAGCAATGAGCAGTTCTTC.

This clonotype came up many times. This sequence joins TRBV9 and TRBJ1-1, with 9 bases identical to TRBD1. With 3 bases clipped from V and 0 bases from J, the junction kept 6 bases outside the gene matches. The CDR3 is 16 amino acids. Looked up from germline, CDR1 is SGDLS and CDR2 is YYNGEE. The CDR3 region has the DNA TGTGCCAGCAGCGGACAGGGGGGGGCGATGAACACTGAAGCTTTCTTT. Amino acids: CASSGQGGAMNTEAFF.

This clonotype was detected ten times or more. The chain recombines TRBV7-6 with TRBJ1-1; D call uncertain. The germline V gene encodes CDR1 SGHVS and CDR2 FNYEAQ. V was trimmed by 4 bases and J by 7 bases, leaving 10 bases between them. This CDR3 is built from 12 residues. The CDR3 DNA reads as TGTGCCAGCAGCTCCCCCGTAGGTGAAGCTTTCTTT. Translation gives CASSSPVGEAFF.

This clonotype was recorded many times. The chain's CDR3 is CASSVAGAGRYGYTF. The CDR3, as DNA: TGTGCCAGCAGCGTAGCGGGGGCAGGGCGCTATGGCTACACCTTC. The chain uses TRBV9 and TRBJ1-2, with D possibly matching TRBD1 (6 bases). V lost 0 bases to trimming and J lost 4 bases, with 13 bases between them. The CDR3 spans 15 residues. The germline V gene encodes CDR1 SGDLS and CDR2 YYNGEE. The full variable domain, in which reference TRBV9 and TRBJ1-2 provide the parts outside the CDR3, is DSGVTQTPKHLITATGQRVTLRCSPRSGDLSVYWYQQSLDQGLQFLIQYYNGEERAKGNILERFSAQQFPDLHSELNLSSLELGDSALYFCASSVAGAGRYGYTFGSGTRLTVV.

This clonotype came up once. This sequence joins TRBV28 and TRBJ1-2; TRBD1 might be the D (5 bases). CDR1 and CDR2 from the germline V gene are MDHEN and SYDVKM. This CDR3 region has 14 residues. Trimming shortened V by 6 bases and J by 7 bases, and 18 bases separated the two germline ends. The CDR3 region is CASSPGTAIGGYTF. CDR3 DNA sequence: TGTGCCAGCAGCCCAGGGACTGCAATAGGTGGCTACACCTTC.

This clonotype was seen ten or more times. The rearrangement joins TRBV7-9 to TRBJ2-1; 9 nucleotides agree with TRBD2. V shed 5 bases, J shed 8 bases, and the junction held 4 bases outside the gene matches. The V gene's germline CDR1 is SEHNR and CDR2 FQNEAQ (reference sequence). The length of the CDR3 is 13 residues. In DNA form, the CDR3 reads TGTGCCAGCAGCCAGGGACTAGCCCATGAGCAGTTCTTC. Amino acids: CASSQGLAHEQFF.

This clonotype has a count of ten or more. Germline is not matched at one junction end, which may reflect a read error. The gene calls are TRBV4-3 and TRBJ1-2; D perhaps matches TRBD1 (5 bases). CDR3 length: 14 amino acids. Germline-derived CDR1 and CDR2 are LGHNA and YSLEER. In DNA form, the CDR3 reads TGCGCCAGCAGTCCAATAGGGGTGGACTATGGCTATACCTTC. It yields the protein CASSPIGVDYGYTF.

This clonotype was counted at least ten times. An end of the junction does not agree with germline; a read error may underlie this. The chain combines TRBV4-2 with TRBJ2-3; 10 positions match TRBD1. The CDR3 is made up of 16 amino acids. Per the germline V gene, CDR1 is LGHNA and CDR2 is YNFKEQ. This CDR3 is CASSQDGTGGTDTQYF. The CDR3 DNA is TGCGCCAGCAGCCAAGATGGGACAGGGGGCACAGATACGCAGTATTTT.

There are a few counts of this clonotype. V and J are TRBV19 and TRBJ2-2; D gene ambiguous. This CDR3 contains 12 residues. Germline CDR1 and CDR2: LNHDA and SQIVND (reference sequence). The V end was cut by 6 bases, the J end by 6 bases, with 8 bases between. The CDR3 nucleotides read TGTGCCAGTAGGGGTTATGCCGGGGAGCTGTTTTTT. The encoded protein is CASRGYAGELFF.

The table lists this clonotype with many counts. The chain has TRBV13 and TRBJ2-5; D is uncertain. Germline V gene lookup returns CDR1 PRHDT and CDR2 FYEKMQ (reference sequence). V was clipped by 6 bases and J by 1 base, with 15 bases between them. CDR3 length equals 15 residues. The CDR3 DNA sequence: TGTGCCAGCAGTCTGCGGCGAAAGGCCCAAGAGACCCAGTACTTC. This sequence encodes CASSLRRKAQETQYF.

This clonotype was seen repeatedly, ten times or more. The chain carries TRBV3-1 and TRBJ1-1; D not certain. The V gene lost 6 bases and the J gene lost 8 bases, with 10 bases spanning the gap. The CDR3 contains 11 residues. The germline gives CDR1 LGHDT, CDR2 YNNKEL (reference sequence). In DNA form, the CDR3 reads TGTGCCAGCAGGAAGGCATCCGAAGCTTTCTTT. It translates to CASRKASEAFF.

The V and J genes are TRBV7-3 and TRBJ2-1; D tentatively fits TRBD1 or TRBD2 (5 bases each). Germline-derived CDR1 and CDR2 are SGHTA and FQGTGA. The CDR3 loop spans 16 amino acids. Trimming stripped 5 bases from V and 10 bases from J, with 24 bases between. In DNA form, the CDR3 reads TGTGCCAGCAGCATCAGCCGGGGCCTGACTTCTTCCGAGCAGTTCTTC. Protein product: CASSISRGLTSSEQFF.

In this sample, this clonotype turned up many times. The chain has TRBV28 and TRBJ1-2; maybe TRBD1 (5 bases). Germline values: CDR1 MDHEN, CDR2 SYDVKM. V was pared by 6 bases and J by 7 bases, with 18 bases between. CDR3 length: 14 amino acids. CDR3 sequence: CASSLIVGEFGYTF. The CDR3 DNA reads as TGTGCCAGCAGCCTTATAGTGGGGGAATTTGGCTACACCTTC.

This clonotype was counted ten times or more. V is TRBV25-1 and J is TRBJ2-5; TRBD1 aligns across 9 bases. Looked up from germline, CDR1 is MGHDK and CDR2 is SYGVNS. V shed 6 bases and J 5 bases; nucleotides not matched to a gene: 10. CDR3 length equals 15 residues. Here the CDR3 reads CASRTDRGSGETQYF. Written as DNA, the CDR3 is TGTGCCAGCAGGACAGACAGGGGGAGTGGGGAGACCCAGTACTTC.

This clonotype was found many times. The chain recombines TRBV12-5 with TRBJ2-7, with D maybe TRBD2 (7 bases). CDR1 is LGHNT and CDR2 is FRNRAP in the germline V gene. The CDR3 is made up of 12 amino acids. The V gene lost 3 bases and the J gene lost 6 bases, with 9 bases spanning the gap. CDR3 loop: CASGFGGPEQYF. CDR3 nucleotide sequence: TGTGCTAGTGGTTTCGGGGGGCCCGAGCAGTACTTC.

V and J are TRBV3-1 and TRBJ2-7; 12 nucleotides line up with TRBD2. The CDR3 covers 16 residues. Germline V gene sequence: CDR1 LGHDT, CDR2 YNNKEL (reference sequence). V lost 4 bases and J lost 2; bases outside the gene matches: 6. Here the CDR3 reads CASSRQGTSGPYEQYF. For the CDR3, the DNA is TGTGCCAGCAGCCGACAAGGGACTAGCGGGCCCTACGAGCAGTACTTC.

At least ten counts were recorded for this clonotype. This chain links TRBV20-1 with TRBJ2-5; no firm D call. Germline values: CDR1 DFQATT, CDR2 SNEGSKA (reference sequence). Trimming removed 0 bases from V and 2 bases from J, with 7 bases in between. The CDR3 has 13 amino acids. CDR3 nucleotide sequence: TGCAGTGCTAGAGATAGGGAACAAGAGACCCAGTACTTC. It codes for CSARDREQETQYF.

The sample holds many counts of this clonotype. The chain uses TRBV2 and TRBJ1-1; 8 nucleotides line up with TRBD1. J gave up 5 bases and V 4 bases, and 12 bases lay outside the gene matches. The CDR3 totals 16 residues. Germline V gives CDR1 SNHLY, CDR2 FYNNEI. The CDR3 spells CASSGGIRGLETEAFF. As DNA, the CDR3 is TGTGCCAGCAGTGGAGGGATCAGGGGGCTGGAAACTGAAGCTTTCTTT.

The genes are TRBV2 and TRBJ1-2; the D is unclear. Germline V gives CDR1 SNHLY, CDR2 FYNNEI. Trimming took off 6 bases at V and 3 bases at J, with 8 bases between the two ends. CDR3 size: 12 residues. The CDR3 loop reads CASRGGHYGYTF. DNA for the CDR3: TGTGCCAGCAGAGGTGGGCACTATGGCTACACCTTC.

This clonotype was seen at least ten times. The chain links TRBV30 to TRBJ2-7; D gene unclear. Germline lookup yields CDR1 GTSNPN and CDR2 SVGIG (reference sequence). Trimming stripped 2 bases from V and 1 base from J, with 9 bases between. This CDR3 is 13 amino acids long. CDR3 residues: CAWSLGQSYEQYF. DNA for the CDR3: TGTGCCTGGAGTTTAGGGCAATCCTACGAGCAGTACTTC.

This clonotype showed up many times. This may stem from a read error, because a much larger clone lies one nucleotide away. This chain joins TRBV27 and TRBJ2-3, with D unresolved. This CDR3 is built from 15 residues. Germline lookup yields CDR1 MNHEY and CDR2 SMNVEV (reference sequence). CDR3 sequence reads: CASNLSVGSTDTQYF. As DNA, the CDR3 is TGTGCCAGCAATTTATCGGTCGGTTCCACAGATACGCAGTATTTT.

This clonotype was seen repeatedly, ten times or more. The chain recombines TRBV5-1 with TRBJ1-4; D is unresolved. CDR1 and CDR2 from the germline V gene are SGHRS and YFSETQ. V lost 3 bases, J lost 0 bases, and 9 bases lay in between. The CDR3 is 15 residues long. CDR3 protein: CASSSSGATNEKLFF. The CDR3 region has the DNA TGCGCCAGCAGCTCCTCGGGAGCAACTAATGAAAAACTGTTTTTT.

Many counts were recorded for this clonotype. This chain connects TRBV7-2 to TRBJ1-2; D is uncertain. There are 14 residues in the CDR3. The germline gives CDR1 SGHTA, CDR2 FQGNSA. V was clipped by 3 bases and J by 7 bases, with 15 bases between them. CDR3 DNA sequence: TGTGCCAGCAGCTTGGGCTTGGCCTTGGGTGGCTACACCTTC. It specifies CASSLGLALGGYTF.

Many counts were recorded for this clonotype. The rearrangement uses TRBV11-2 and TRBJ2-2; 10 positions match TRBD2. The V segment lost 5 bases and the J segment 5 bases; nucleotides outside the gene matches: 8. Germline lookup yields CDR1 SGHAT and CDR2 FQNNGV. This CDR3 comprises 16 residues. The CDR3 is CASSPYGTSDTGELFF. The CDR3, as DNA: TGTGCCAGCAGCCCCTACGGGACTAGCGATACCGGGGAGCTGTTTTTT.